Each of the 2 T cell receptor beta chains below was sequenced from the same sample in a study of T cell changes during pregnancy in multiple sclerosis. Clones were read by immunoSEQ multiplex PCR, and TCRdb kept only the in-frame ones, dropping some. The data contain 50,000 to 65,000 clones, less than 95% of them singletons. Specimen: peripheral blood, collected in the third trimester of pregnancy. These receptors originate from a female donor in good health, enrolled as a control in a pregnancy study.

In nucleotides, the CDR3 is TGTGCCTGGAGTCGTATGGGGACAGGGGTTTCCGCGGGAGGCTACACCTTC. This sequence encodes CAWSRMGTGVSAGGYTF. The chain recombines TRBV30 with TRBJ1-2; 10 nucleotides match TRBD1. V lost 2 bases, J lost 8 bases, and 17 bases stayed unmatched. This CDR3 contains 17 residues. Germline CDR1 reads GTSNPN; CDR2 reads SVGIG (reference sequence).

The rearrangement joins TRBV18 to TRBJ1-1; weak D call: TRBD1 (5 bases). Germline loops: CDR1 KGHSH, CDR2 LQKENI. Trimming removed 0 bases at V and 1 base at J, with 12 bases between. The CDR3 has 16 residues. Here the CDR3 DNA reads TGTGCCAGCTCACCACCTTTGGCCCAGGGGAACACTGAAGCTTTCTTT. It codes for CASSPPLAQGNTEAFF. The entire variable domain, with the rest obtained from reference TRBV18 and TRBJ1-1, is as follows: NAGVMQNPRHLVRRRGQEARLRCSPMKGHSHVYWYRQLPEEGLKFMVYLQKENIIDESGMPKERFSAEFPKEGPSILRIQQVVRGDSAAYFCASSPPLAQGNTEAFFGQGTRLTVV.